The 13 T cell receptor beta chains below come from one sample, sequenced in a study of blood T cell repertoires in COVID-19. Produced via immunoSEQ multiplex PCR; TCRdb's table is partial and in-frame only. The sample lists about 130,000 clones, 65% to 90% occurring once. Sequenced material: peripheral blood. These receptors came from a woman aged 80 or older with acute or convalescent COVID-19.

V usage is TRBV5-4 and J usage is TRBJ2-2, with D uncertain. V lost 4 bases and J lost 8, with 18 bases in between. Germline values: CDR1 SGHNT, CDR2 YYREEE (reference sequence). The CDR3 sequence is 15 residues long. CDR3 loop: CASSNRELGVGELFF. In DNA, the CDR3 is TGTGCCAGCAGCAACCGTGAGTTGGGCGTTGGGGAGCTGTTTTTT.

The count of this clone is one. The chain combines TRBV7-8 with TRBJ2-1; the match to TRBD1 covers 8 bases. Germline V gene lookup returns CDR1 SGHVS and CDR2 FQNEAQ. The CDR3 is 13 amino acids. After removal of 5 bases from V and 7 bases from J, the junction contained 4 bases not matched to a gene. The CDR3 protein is CASSPGGWNEQFF. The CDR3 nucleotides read TGTGCCAGCAGCCCAGGGGGCTGGAATGAGCAGTTCTTC.

CDR3 in DNA: TGTGCCAGCAGCTTAGGGCGGGGGTTGAACACTGAAGCTTTCTTT. It yields the protein CASSLGRGLNTEAFF. The chain combines TRBV11-3 with TRBJ1-1; the D gene is possibly TRBD1 (5 bases). Germline CDR1 is SGHNT and CDR2 is YENEEA. CDR3 length: 15 residues. V gave up 1 base and J gave up 0 bases, with 9 bases separating them.

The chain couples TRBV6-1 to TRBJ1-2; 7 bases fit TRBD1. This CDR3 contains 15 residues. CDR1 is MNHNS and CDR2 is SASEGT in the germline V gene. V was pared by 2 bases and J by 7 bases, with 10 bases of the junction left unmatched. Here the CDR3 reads CASSEFHQGGSGYTF. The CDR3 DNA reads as TGTGCCAGCAGTGAATTTCACCAGGGGGGATCTGGCTACACCTTC.

The CDR3 here is CASSVEDSRSYNEQFF. CDR3 bases: TGTGCCAGCAGCGTAGAGGACAGTCGCTCCTACAATGAGCAGTTCTTC. The V and J genes are TRBV9 and TRBJ2-1, with D possibly TRBD1 on 6 matching bases. This CDR3 contains 16 residues. V gave up 0 bases and J gave up 0 bases, with 10 bases separating them. CDR1 and CDR2 (germline): SGDLS, YYNGEE. Full variable domain (remainder filled in from reference TRBV9 and TRBJ2-1): DSGVTQTPKHLITATGQRVTLRCSPRSGDLSVYWYQQSLDQGLQFLIQYYNGEERAKGNILERFSAQQFPDLHSELNLSSLELGDSALYFCASSVEDSRSYNEQFFGPGTRLTVL.

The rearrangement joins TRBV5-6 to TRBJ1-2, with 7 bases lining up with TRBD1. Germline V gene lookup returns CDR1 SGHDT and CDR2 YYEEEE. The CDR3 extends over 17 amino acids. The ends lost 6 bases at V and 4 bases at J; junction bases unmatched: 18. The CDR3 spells CASILGEQDRSFYGYTF. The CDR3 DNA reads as TGTGCCAGCATCCTGGGAGAGCAGGACAGGTCCTTCTATGGCTACACCTTC.

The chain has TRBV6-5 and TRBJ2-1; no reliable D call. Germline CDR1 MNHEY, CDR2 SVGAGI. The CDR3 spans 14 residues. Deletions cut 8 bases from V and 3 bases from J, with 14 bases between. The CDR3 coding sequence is TGTGCCAGCGCGGCCATCTTTTACTACAATGAGCAGTTCTTC. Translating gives CASAAIFYYNEQFF.

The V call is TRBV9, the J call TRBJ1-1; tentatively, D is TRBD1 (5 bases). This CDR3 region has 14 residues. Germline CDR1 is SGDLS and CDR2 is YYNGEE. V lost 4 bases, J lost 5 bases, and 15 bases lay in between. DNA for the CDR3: TGTGCCAGCAGCCCGGGTGGGGCTGGGACTGAAGCTTTCTTT. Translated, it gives CASSPGGAGTEAFF. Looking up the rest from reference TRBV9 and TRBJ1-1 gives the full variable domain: DSGVTQTPKHLITATGQRVTLRCSPRSGDLSVYWYQQSLDQGLQFLIQYYNGEERAKGNILERFSAQQFPDLHSELNLSSLELGDSALYFCASSPGGAGTEAFFGQGTRLTVV.

CDR3 sequence: CASSLWGAGTGHYGYTF. CDR3 nucleotide sequence: TGTGCCAGCAGTTTATGGGGGGCGGGGACAGGGCACTATGGCTACACCTTC. This chain links TRBV28 with TRBJ1-2; 9 nucleotides align to TRBD1. The CDR3 has 17 amino acids. Trimming took 0 bases from V and 3 from J; bases not matched to a gene: 8. In germline, CDR1 is MDHEN, CDR2 SYDVKM.

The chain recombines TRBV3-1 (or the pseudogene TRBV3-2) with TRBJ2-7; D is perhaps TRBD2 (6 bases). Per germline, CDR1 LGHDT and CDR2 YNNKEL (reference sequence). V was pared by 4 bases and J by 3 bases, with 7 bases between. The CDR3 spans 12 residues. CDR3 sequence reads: CASSLEGYEQYF. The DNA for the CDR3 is TGTGCCAGCAGCCTGGAGGGCTACGAGCAGTACTTC.

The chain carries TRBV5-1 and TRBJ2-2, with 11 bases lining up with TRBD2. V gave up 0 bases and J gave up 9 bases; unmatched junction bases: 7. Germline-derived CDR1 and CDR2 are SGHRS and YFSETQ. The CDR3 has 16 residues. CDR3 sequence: CASSLERLAGGRELFF. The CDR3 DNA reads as TGCGCCAGCAGCTTGGAGAGGCTAGCGGGGGGAAGGGAGCTGTTTTTT.

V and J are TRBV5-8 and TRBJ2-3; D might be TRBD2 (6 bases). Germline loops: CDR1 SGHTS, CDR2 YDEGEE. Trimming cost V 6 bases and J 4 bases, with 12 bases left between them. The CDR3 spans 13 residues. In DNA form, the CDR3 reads TGTGCCAGCACCCGACTAGTCTCAGATACGCAGTATTTT. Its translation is CASTRLVSDTQYF.

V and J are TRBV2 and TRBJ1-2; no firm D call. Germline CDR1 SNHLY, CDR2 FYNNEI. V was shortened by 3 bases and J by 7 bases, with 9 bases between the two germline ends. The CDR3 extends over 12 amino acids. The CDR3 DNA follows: TGTGCCAGCAGTGAGTCCGGTCCTGGCTACACCTTC. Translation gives CASSESGPGYTF.